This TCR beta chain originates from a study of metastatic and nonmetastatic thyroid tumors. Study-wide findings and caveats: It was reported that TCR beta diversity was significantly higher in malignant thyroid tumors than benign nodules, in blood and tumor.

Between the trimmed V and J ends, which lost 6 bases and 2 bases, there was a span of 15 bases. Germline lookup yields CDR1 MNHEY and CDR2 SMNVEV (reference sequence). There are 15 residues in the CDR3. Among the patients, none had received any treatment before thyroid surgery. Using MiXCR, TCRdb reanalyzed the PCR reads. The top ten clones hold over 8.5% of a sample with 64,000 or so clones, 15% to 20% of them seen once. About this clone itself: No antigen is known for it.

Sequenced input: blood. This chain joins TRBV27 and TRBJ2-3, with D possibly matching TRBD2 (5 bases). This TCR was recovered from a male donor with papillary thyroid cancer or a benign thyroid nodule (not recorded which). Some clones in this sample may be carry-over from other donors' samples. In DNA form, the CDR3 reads TGTGCCAGCAGGGTAGACTATTCGGTCACAGATACGCAGTATTTT. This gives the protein CASRVDYSVTDTQYF.